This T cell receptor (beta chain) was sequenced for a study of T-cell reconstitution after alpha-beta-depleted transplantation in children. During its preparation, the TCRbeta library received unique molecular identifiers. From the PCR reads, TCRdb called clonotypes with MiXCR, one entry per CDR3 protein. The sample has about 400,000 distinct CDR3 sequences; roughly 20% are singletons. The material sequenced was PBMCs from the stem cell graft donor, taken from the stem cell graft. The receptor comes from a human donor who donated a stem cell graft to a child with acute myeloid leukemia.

The CDR3 nucleotides are TGTGCCAGCAGCTTACAGACTAGCGTACTCTACGAGCAGTACTTC. This codes for CASSLQTSVLYEQYF. The gene calls are TRBV7-2 and TRBJ2-7; 8 bases line up with TRBD2. The CDR3 contains 15 residues. J lost 3 bases, V lost 2 bases, and 6 bases had no gene match. Germline V gene data show CDR1 as SGHTA and CDR2 as FQGNSA.